A single T cell receptor beta chain is shown here with its context. Sequencing was performed with immunoSEQ multiplex PCR; in TCRdb, only in-frame clones are kept and a portion is missing. The profile shows around 15,000 clones, 70% to 85% of them singletons. The CDR3 consists of 13 residues. V shed 10 bases, J shed 4 bases, and the junction held 9 bases outside the gene matches. Germline V gives CDR1 LNHDA, CDR2 SQIVND (reference sequence). These data are taken from a study of follicular helper T cells after annual influenza vaccination. Indicated time point: 2014-2015 season, 7 days after vaccination. Community-dwelling subjects without influenza vaccination in the prior 6 months were enrolled.

The TCR was taken from an adult who received the influenza vaccine. The chain recombines TRBV19 with TRBJ2-5; the match to TRBD2 covers 7 bases. The source was CXCR5+ CD38- circulating T follicular helper cells from blood, collected 7 days after influenza vaccination. Documented subset: circulating Tfh, non-naive CD4+CXCR5+PD-1+ (ICOS+CD38+ or ICOS-CD38-). The CDR3 DNA follows: TGTGCCACAGGACTCGGGGGGAGAGAGACCCAGTACTTC. Amino acid sequence: CATGLGGRETQYF.